These 25 T cell receptor beta chains originate from one sample sequenced in a study of metastatic and nonmetastatic thyroid tumors (dated by TCRdb to about 2020). None of the patients had been given any treatment before thyroid surgery. Preparation of the library involved PCR. Sequenced on an Illumina HiSeq 4000. TCRdb reworked the public reads: Q25 trimming with fastp, MiXCR clone assembly, productive beta chains retained. The sample table records 40,000 or so clones; roughly 50% of these occur just once. The leading ten clones occupy around 24% of the sample. What was sequenced was tumor tissue. These receptors all stem from a male donor with papillary thyroid cancer or a benign thyroid nodule (not recorded which). Some clones in this sample may be carry-over from other donors' samples.

The V and J genes are TRBV12-3 or TRBV12-4 and TRBJ2-2; the match to TRBD2 covers 9 bases. V trimming: 3 bases; J trimming: 4 bases; junction bases outside the gene matches: 3. The CDR3 sequence is 15 residues long. CDR3 sequence reads: CASSFSSGVTGELFF. For the CDR3, the DNA is TGTGCCAGCAGTTTTTCTAGCGGGGTCACCGGGGAGCTGTTTTTT.

The chain has TRBV6-1 and TRBJ2-7; no definite D call. In germline, CDR1 is MNHNS, CDR2 SASEGT. Trimming pared 9 bases from V and 3 bases from J, leaving 18 bases between. The CDR3 consists of 14 residues. This CDR3 is CASRKERLNYEQYF. The DNA for the CDR3 is TGTGCCAGTCGAAAGGAAAGACTTAACTACGAGCAGTACTTC.

The chain is built from TRBV30 and TRBJ2-7, with 7 bases fitting TRBD2. This CDR3 spans 14 amino acids. Germline CDR1 is GTSNPN and CDR2 is SVGIG (reference sequence). Trimming removed 0 bases from V and 7 bases from J; junction bases left unmatched: 9. The CDR3 reads CAWSVGTPGREQYF. The DNA of the CDR3 is TGTGCCTGGAGTGTAGGGACGCCCGGGAGGGAGCAGTACTTC.

This clone was detected only a few times. The V and J genes are TRBV6-1 and TRBJ2-7; 9 bases align to TRBD1. The CDR3 extends over 14 amino acids. V shed 3 bases and J 5 bases; nucleotides not matched to a gene: 5. Germline lookup yields CDR1 MNHNS and CDR2 SASEGT. CDR3 region: CASSDRDRVNEQYF. In DNA, the CDR3 is TGTGCCAGCAGTGACCGGGACAGGGTCAACGAGCAGTACTTC.

The chain is built from TRBV12-3 or TRBV12-4 and TRBJ2-1; 7 bases agree with TRBD2. This CDR3 is 15 amino acids long. J gave up 5 bases and V 4 bases, and 8 bases lay outside the gene matches. CDR3 sequence: CASSSTSVPNNEQFF. In DNA form, the CDR3 reads TGTGCCAGCAGTTCAACTAGCGTACCAAACAATGAGCAGTTCTTC.

This clone was counted between two and nine times. The chain recombines TRBV28 with TRBJ2-1; D is undetermined. The V gene lost 3 bases and the J gene lost 9 bases, with 9 bases spanning the gap. This CDR3 region has 12 residues. Per the germline V gene, CDR1 is MDHEN and CDR2 is SYDVKM. The CDR3 DNA is TGTGCCAGCAGTTTGGCTACGGGTGAGCAGTTCTTC. It encodes CASSLATGEQFF.

The chain links TRBV13 to TRBJ2-3, with 10 bases aligning to TRBD1. Unmatched junction bases numbered 6, after V lost 5 bases and J lost 4 bases. Germline CDR1 PRHDT, CDR2 FYEKMQ (reference sequence). The CDR3 covers 15 residues. DNA for the CDR3: TGTGCCAGCAGCCAGGGACAGGGGTTAGCAGATACGCAGTATTTT. Translation: CASSQGQGLADTQYF.

The table lists this clone with a count of one. The CDR3 reads CASSRGRGTEAFF. CDR3 nucleotide sequence: TGTGCCAGCTCACGGGGGAGGGGTACTGAAGCTTTCTTT. The chain uses TRBV18 and TRBJ1-1; TRBD1 might be the D (5 bases). Germline loops: CDR1 KGHSH, CDR2 LQKENI. The length of the CDR3 is 13 residues. Trimming shortened V by 4 bases and J by 5 bases, and 11 bases separated the two germline ends.

The V call is TRBV11-2, the J call TRBJ1-5; TRBD1 matches at 8 bases. V shed 5 bases and J 5 bases; nucleotides not matched to a gene: 5. From germline, CDR1 is SGHAT and CDR2 FQNNGV. This CDR3 has 14 amino acids. The CDR3 loop reads CASSADRGYQPQHF. The DNA of the CDR3 is TGTGCCAGCAGCGCCGACAGGGGTTATCAGCCCCAGCATTTT.

The V and J genes are TRBV11-2 and TRBJ2-2; a weak D match, TRBD2 (6 bases). Germline-derived CDR1 and CDR2 are SGHAT and FQNNGV. The CDR3 sequence is 15 residues long. The V and J ends lost 3 bases and 3 bases respectively, with 11 bases between them. The CDR3 reads CASSLTGDYTGELFF. As DNA, the CDR3 is TGTGCCAGCAGCTTGACGGGGGACTACACCGGGGAGCTGTTTTTT.

CDR3 nucleotide sequence: TGTGCCAGCAGCTTAGTTCACCAACCCTACGAGCAGTACTTC. Protein: CASSLVHQPYEQYF. The chain links TRBV11-2 to TRBJ2-7; no definite D call. The CDR3 is 14 residues long. The V gene lost 1 base and the J gene lost 2 bases, with 9 bases spanning the gap. CDR1 and CDR2 from the germline V gene are SGHAT and FQNNGV.

This clone has only one observation. This sequence joins TRBV20-1 and TRBJ1-5, with a possible D match to TRBD1 (5 bases). Germline values: CDR1 DFQATT, CDR2 SNEGSKA (reference sequence). The V gene lost 3 bases and the J gene lost 5 bases, with 11 bases spanning the gap. This CDR3 region has 13 residues. The CDR3 spells CSASPGADQPQHF. CDR3 DNA sequence: TGCAGTGCTAGCCCCGGGGCGGATCAGCCCCAGCATTTT.

The sample holds a few counts of this clone. This chain uses TRBV27 with TRBJ1-1; unclear D gene. This CDR3 contains 13 residues. The germline V gene encodes CDR1 MNHEY and CDR2 SMNVEV (reference sequence). Trimming cost V 5 bases and J 1 base, with 8 bases left between them. CDR3 nucleotide sequence: TGTGCCAGCAGTATAGAGGCGAACACTGAAGCTTTCTTT. Translating it yields CASSIEANTEAFF.

In this sample, this clone turned up a few times. Sequence at one end of the junction differs from germline and may be a read error. This chain uses TRBV6-9 with TRBJ2-2; tentative D call: TRBD1 (6 bases). Germline V gene sequence: CDR1 MNHGY, CDR2 SVAAGI. The CDR3 extends over 15 amino acids. The CDR3 protein is CASSPTGPNTGELFF. The CDR3 region has the DNA TGCGCCAGCAGTCCTACAGGGCCGAACACCGGGGAGCTGTTTTTT.

This chain joins TRBV30 and TRBJ2-1; TRBD2 agrees at 13 bases. V lost 1 base and J lost 5; bases outside the gene matches: 2. Germline CDR1 is GTSNPN and CDR2 is SVGIG (reference sequence). The CDR3 has 15 amino acids. This CDR3 is CAWSDGTSGNNEQFF. The CDR3 bases are TGTGCCTGGAGTGACGGGACTAGCGGGAACAATGAGCAGTTCTTC.

This clone has just a few counts. The chain has TRBV19 and TRBJ1-2; D not resolved. Trimming removed 7 bases from V and 2 bases from J, with 11 bases in between. This CDR3 is built from 13 residues. Germline loops: CDR1 LNHDA, CDR2 SQIVND (reference sequence). CDR3 sequence: CASTPVENYGYTF. As DNA, the CDR3 is TGTGCCAGTACCCCCGTAGAGAACTATGGCTACACCTTC.

This clone was found once. The CDR3 region is CASSQDRMNTEAFF. As DNA, the CDR3 is TGTGCCAGCAGCCAAGACAGGATGAACACTGAAGCTTTCTTT. This sequence joins TRBV3-1 and TRBJ1-1; no firm D call. Trimming removed 0 bases from V and 0 bases from J, with 5 bases in between. Germline V gene lookup returns CDR1 LGHDT and CDR2 YNNKEL (reference sequence). The CDR3 is 14 amino acids.

This clone was counted between two and nine times. The V gene is TRBV28, the J gene TRBJ1-1; no definite D call. The CDR3 sequence is 11 residues long. Trimming removed 1 base at V and 9 bases at J, with 6 bases between. Germline-derived CDR1 and CDR2 are MDHEN and SYDVKM. The CDR3 spells CASSLYGKAFF. Here the CDR3 DNA reads TGTGCCAGCAGTTTATACGGAAAAGCTTTCTTT.

This chain joins TRBV11-2 and TRBJ1-2; the D is unclear. Germline assignment: CDR1 SGHAT and CDR2 FQNNGV. V was cut by 0 bases and J by 14 bases, with 13 bases left in between. This CDR3 has 12 amino acids. CDR3 region: CASSLDWGTVTF. CDR3 bases: TGTGCCAGCAGCTTAGATTGGGGAACAGTGACCTTC.

V is TRBV5-1 and J is TRBJ1-5; D remains unclear. Deletions cut 0 bases from V and 2 bases from J, with 9 bases between. Looked up from germline, CDR1 is SGHRS and CDR2 is YFSETQ. CDR3 length equals 15 residues. The CDR3 coding sequence is TGCGCCAGCAGCTTGGGGGCCGGGGGCAATCAGCCCCAGCATTTT. This gives the protein CASSLGAGGNQPQHF.

The V gene is TRBV5-8, the J gene TRBJ1-5; 7 bases line up with TRBD1. Trimming at V came to 2 bases and at J to 1 base, leaving 3 bases not matched to a gene. In germline, CDR1 is SGHTS, CDR2 YDEGEE. The CDR3 consists of 15 residues. CDR3 region: CASSFRGLSNQPQHF. CDR3 in DNA: TGTGCCAGCAGCTTTAGGGGGCTCAGCAATCAGCCCCAGCATTTT.

The J gene is TRBJ1-2, the V gene TRBV5-1; D might be TRBD1 (6 bases). Trimming left V 3 bases short and J 2 bases short, with 17 bases between. Germline CDR1 and CDR2: SGHRS and YFSETQ. This CDR3 is 16 amino acids long. This CDR3 is CASSSTWGASNYGYTF. Here the CDR3 DNA reads TGCGCCAGCAGCTCAACATGGGGGGCTTCAAACTATGGCTACACCTTC.

This chain uses TRBV30 with TRBJ1-5; TRBD1 matches at 9 bases. CDR3 size: 14 residues. The V gene's germline CDR1 is GTSNPN and CDR2 SVGIG (reference sequence). After removal of 3 bases from V and 8 bases from J, the junction contained 8 bases not matched to a gene. The CDR3 DNA reads TGTGCCTGGAGCTTAACAGGGGGCAAAGAGCCCCAGCATTTT. Translated: CAWSLTGGKEPQHF.

V is TRBV11-3 and J is TRBJ2-7, with 10 nucleotides matching TRBD1. The CDR3 totals 15 residues. Trimming at V came to 5 bases and at J to 0 bases, leaving 4 bases not matched to a gene. The germline V gene encodes CDR1 SGHNT and CDR2 YENEEA. CDR3 nucleotide sequence: TGTGCCAGCAGCCAGGGACAGGGGAGCTCCTACGAGCAGTACTTC. Translation gives CASSQGQGSSYEQYF.

The J gene is TRBJ2-2, the V gene TRBV20-1; TRBD2 matches 9 bases. The CDR3 totals 17 residues. Germline V CDR1 and CDR2: DFQATT, SNEGSKA (reference sequence). J lost 7 bases, V lost 3 bases, and 15 bases had no gene match. The CDR3 sequence is CSARDDALAGKDGELFF. In DNA, the CDR3 is TGCAGTGCTAGGGACGACGCGCTAGCGGGAAAGGACGGGGAGCTGTTTTTT.